These T cell receptor beta chains were read from a single sample in a study of regulatory T cells in long-lasting Graves disease. TCRdb passed the multiplex PCR reads through MiXCR, listing each CDR3 protein once. The sample records roughly 500,000 distinct CDR3 sequences, around 12% being singletons. These sequences were also reported in another study, on T cells in Graves' hyperthyroidism and ophthalmopathy.

The source material was peripheral blood mononuclear cells (PBMCs), sampled at new diagnosis, from a patient treated with antithyroid drugs. The origin of the receptors is a woman in her twenties or thirties with Graves disease. Both conserved end residues are part of each CDR3. The order of the fields is D gene, clone size, J gene, V gene, CDR3 protein, CDR3 DNA. A D gene is named only where the DNA matches it firmly. The size of a clone is reported for some rows only, either as once, few or many, or as a class for expanded clones.

NA | few | TRBJ2-3 | TRBV6-1 | CASSEEGIGTDTQYF | TGTGCCAGCAGTGAAGAAGGGATTGGCACAGATACGCAGTATTTT
NA | few | TRBJ2-5 | TRBV18 | CASSPRVAETQYF | TGTGCCAGCTCACCACGGGTGGCGGAGACCCAGTACTTC
NA | few | TRBJ2-1 | TRBV3-1 | CASSQAPGTTFLYNEQFF | TGTGCCAGCAGCCAAGCGCCCGGGACCACATTCCTCTACAATGAGCAGTTCTTC
NA | few | TRBJ2-1 | TRBV10-3 | CAISRMSVLGASNEQFF | TGTGCCATCAGTAGGATGTCGGTTTTAGGTGCGAGCAATGAGCAGTTCTTC
NA | NA | TRBJ1-2 | TRBV15 | CATSREVREYYGYTF | TGTGCCACCAGCAGAGAGGTCAGGGAGTACTATGGCTACACCTTC
NA | NA | TRBJ1-5 | TRBV19 | CASSIDSAGQPQHF | TGTGCCAGTAGTATAGATTCAGCGGGGCAGCCCCAGCATTTT
NA | few | TRBJ2-2 | TRBV5-6 | CASSLGSRTTYTGELFF | TGTGCCAGCAGCTTGGGTTCCAGGACTACTTACACCGGGGAGCTGTTTTTT
TRBD1 | few | TRBJ1-1 | TRBV28 | CASRLKPGQGARATEAFF | TGTGCCAGCAGACTAAAACCGGGACAGGGGGCGCGTGCCACTGAAGCTTTCTTT
NA | many | TRBJ2-3 | TRBV7-9 | CASSSQEDTQYF | TGCGCCAGCAGCTCACAAGAGGATACGCAGTATTTT
NA | many | TRBJ2-1 | TRBV2 | CASSKAETYNEQFF | TGTGCCAGCAGTAAAGCGGAAACCTACAATGAGCAGTTCTTC
TRBD1 | few | TRBJ2-7 | TRBV19 | CASSRDRYLEQYF | TGTGCCAGTAGTCGGGACAGGTACCTGGAGCAGTACTTC
NA | few | TRBJ2-6 | TRBV11-1 | CASSLIQTGANVLTF | TGTGCCAGCAGCTTAATACAAACTGGGGCCAACGTCCTGACTTTC
NA | many | TRBJ2-1 | TRBV7-2 | CASSPRDTGLRQNRNNEQFF | TGTGCCAGCAGCCCAAGGGATACAGGGTTACGCCAGAATAGAAACAATGAGCAGTTCTTC
TRBD1 | NA | TRBJ2-1 | TRBV7-3 | CASSLSTGVNNEQFF | TGTGCCAGCAGCTTAAGTACAGGGGTAAACAATGAGCAGTTCTTC
NA | many | TRBJ1-4 | TRBV28 | CASSKRWGGEKLFF | TGTGCCAGCAGCAAAAGGTGGGGCGGAGAAAAACTGTTTTTT
NA | many | TRBJ2-1 | TRBV3-1 | CASSQTNKAFYNEQFF | TGTGCCAGCAGCCAAACGAATAAGGCCTTCTACAATGAGCAGTTCTTC
NA | many | TRBJ2-5 | TRBV5-4 | CASSLGRADQYF | TGTGCCAGCAGCTTGGGTAGGGCGGACCAGTACTTC
NA | once | TRBJ2-6 | TRBV6-2/TRBV6-3 | CASSKKSGTGANVLTF | TGTGCCAGCAGTAAGAAGTCAGGGACTGGGGCCAACGTCCTGACTTTC
TRBD1 | many | TRBJ1-2 | TRBV2 | CARGTGGGGSYGYTF | TGTGCCAGAGGGACAGGGGGCGGAGGAAGCTATGGCTACACCTTC
NA | many | TRBJ2-2 | TRBV11-2 | CASSPLRSFRGGQIGELFF | TGTGCCAGCAGCCCCTTGAGGTCTTTTCGGGGCGGACAAATTGGGGAGCTGTTTTTT
NA | many | TRBJ1-5 | TRBV6-5 | CASSYGQGSNQPQHF | TGTGCCAGCAGTTACGGGCAGGGAAGCAATCAGCCCCAGCATTTT
TRBD2 | NA | TRBJ2-1 | TRBV6-1 | CASKQLAGYEQFF | TGTGCCAGCAAACAACTAGCGGGATATGAGCAGTTCTTC
NA | NA | TRBJ2-3 | TRBV13 | CASSVTGKSGTTDTQYF | TGTGCCAGCAGCGTGACCGGGAAATCGGGAACCACAGATACGCAGTATTTT
NA | many | TRBJ2-3 | TRBV6-1 | CASSEIRTDTQYF | TGTGCCAGCAGTGAAATCCGCACAGATACGCAGTATTTT
NA | many | TRBJ1-2 | TRBV6-1 | CASSRPVGYDLYGYTF | TGTGCCAGCAGCCGACCGGTCGGCTACGACCTTTATGGCTACACCTTC
NA | NA | TRBJ1-1 | TRBV14 | CASSDRTGNTEAFF | TGTGCCAGCAGCGACCGGACGGGGAACACTGAAGCTTTCTTT
NA | many | TRBJ2-7 | TRBV6-5 | CASSFSSGGEQYF | TGTGCCAGCAGTTTCTCCTCCGGGGGCGAGCAGTACTTC
NA | few | TRBJ2-5 | TRBV29-1 | CSVENSPGETQYF | TGCAGCGTTGAGAACAGTCCTGGAGAGACCCAGTACTTC
NA | NA | TRBJ2-7 | TRBV19 | CASSMGVILPYEQYF | TGTGCCAGTAGTATGGGGGTGATTCTACCCTACGAGCAGTACTTC
NA | many | TRBJ1-1 | TRBV5-6 | CASSLAGGRRNTEAFF | TGTGCCAGCAGCTTGGCCGGGGGGCGAAGAAACACTGAAGCTTTCTTT
NA | many | TRBJ2-3 | TRBV29-1 | CSVARGHTTDTQYF | TGCAGCGTTGCGAGAGGACACACCACAGATACGCAGTATTTT
NA | few | TRBJ2-1 | TRBV4-3 | CASSQDRDLWNEQFF | TGCGCCAGCAGCCAAGACAGGGACTTGTGGAATGAGCAGTTCTTC
TRBD2 | few | TRBJ2-1 | TRBV12-3/TRBV12-4 | CASSLRPLGGRGGEQFF | TGTGCCAGCAGTTTGAGACCCCTAGGCGGGAGGGGGGGTGAGCAGTTCTTC
TRBD1 | NA | TRBJ1-2 | TRBV5-4 | CASRGTGTGALLRNGYTF | TGTGCCAGCAGAGGAACCGGGACAGGGGCCCTCTTAAGGAATGGCTACACCTTC
TRBD1 | many | TRBJ2-1 | TRBV7-9 | CASSQDRRPSGNEQFF | TGTGCCAGCAGCCAGGACAGGCGACCCTCGGGGAATGAGCAGTTCTTC
TRBD2 | NA | TRBJ2-1 | TRBV28 | CASSSPGVAGPHSYNEQFF | TGTGCCAGCAGTTCCCCGGGGGTAGCGGGACCACATTCCTACAATGAGCAGTTCTTC
TRBD1 | many | TRBJ2-5 | TRBV10-3 | CAISSRDRAETQYF | TGTGCCATCAGTAGCCGGGACAGGGCGGAGACCCAGTACTTC
NA | few | TRBJ2-5 | TRBV20-1 | CSAGGGLGETQYF | TGCAGTGCTGGAGGGGGCTTGGGGGAGACCCAGTACTTC
NA | many | TRBJ2-7 | TRBV10-3 | CAISPFSYEQYF | TGTGCCATCTCCCCGTTCTCCTACGAGCAGTACTTC
NA | NA | TRBJ2-7 | TRBV5-8 | CASSRDGFYEQYF | TGTGCCAGCAGCCGGGACGGATTCTACGAGCAGTACTTC
NA | many | TRBJ2-7 | TRBV3-1 | CASSQVSTGEYSYEQYF | TGTGCCAGCAGCCAAGTGTCTACGGGGGAATATTCCTACGAGCAGTACTTC
NA | many | TRBJ2-5 | TRBV28 | CASSPGLTRGKETQYF | TGTGCCAGCAGTCCCGGACTGACAAGAGGGAAAGAGACCCAGTACTTC
NA | many | TRBJ2-7 | TRBV5-1 | CASSLDPRSYEQYF | TGCGCCAGCAGCTTGGATCCCAGATCCTACGAGCAGTACTTC
TRBD1 | many | TRBJ2-7 | TRBV11-2 | CASSRSGQGSEQYF | TGTGCCAGCAGCCGTTCTGGACAGGGGTCCGAGCAGTACTTC
NA | NA | TRBJ2-1 | TRBV9 | CASSGRGGEVDEQFF | TGTGCCAGCAGCGGGCGGGGCGGGGAGGTCGATGAGCAGTTCTTC
NA | many | TRBJ1-3 | TRBV6-5 | CASSYRTPGNTIYF | TGTGCCAGCAGTTATCGGACCCCTGGAAACACCATATATTTT
NA | many | TRBJ2-2 | TRBV6-1 | CASSDGTSFTGELFF | TGTGCCAGCAGTGACGGGACATCGTTCACCGGGGAGCTGTTTTTT
TRBD2 | many | TRBJ2-7 | TRBV11-2 | CASSPEPFTSGRARYEQYF | TGTGCCAGCAGCCCCGAACCTTTCACTAGCGGGAGGGCCCGGTACGAGCAGTACTTC
NA | few | TRBJ1-1 | TRBV3-1 | CASSWGEQANTEAFF | TGTGCCAGCAGTTGGGGAGAGCAGGCGAACACTGAAGCTTTCTTT
TRBD1 | many | TRBJ2-7 | TRBV6-1 | CASSNPGTGGYEQYF | TGTGCCAGCAGTAATCCCGGGACAGGGGGCTACGAGCAGTACTTC
TRBD2 | many | TRBJ2-1 | TRBV20-1 | CSARGGTSGPYNEQFF | TGCAGTGCTAGAGGCGGGACTAGCGGACCCTACAATGAGCAGTTCTTC
TRBD2 | many | TRBJ2-5 | TRBV20-1 | CSASFKLAGGGAQYF | TGCAGTGCTAGCTTCAAACTAGCGGGAGGCGGGGCCCAGTACTTC
TRBD1 | many | TRBJ1-6 | TRBV2 | CASSWDRGGSPLHF | TGTGCCAGCAGTTGGGACAGGGGAGGCTCACCCCTCCACTTT
TRBD2 | many | TRBJ2-1 | TRBV6-1 | CASSPGWLAEYNEQFF | TGTGCCAGCAGTCCGGGGTGGCTAGCGGAGTACAATGAGCAGTTCTTC
NA | NA | TRBJ1-5 | TRBV19 | CASSIQWGEQPQHF | TGTGCCAGTAGTATACAGTGGGGTGAACAGCCCCAGCATTTT
NA | NA | TRBJ1-2 | TRBV29-1 | CSVEGPGAEGEGYGYTF | TGCAGCGTTGAAGGCCCAGGAGCGGAAGGGGAGGGGTATGGCTACACCTTC
TRBD2 | NA | TRBJ2-2 | TRBV20-1 | CSARDFTSGRARIAGELFF | TGCAGTGCTAGAGATTTCACTAGCGGGAGGGCCAGAATTGCCGGGGAGCTGTTTTTT
TRBD2 | NA | TRBJ2-5 | TRBV5-1 | CASRRSGSWNQETQYF | TGCGCCAGCAGACGGAGCGGGAGTTGGAACCAAGAGACCCAGTACTTC